This T cell receptor beta chain came from a study of cytomegalovirus exposure and HLA in healthy donors. Findings and caveats of the study: A few of the chains that were CMV-associated were confirmed in vitro to be specific for CMV antigens. An analysis that was carried out later associated 15,000 to 20,000 TCR beta sequences with HLA alleles at 0.05 false discovery rate. Some segments of the V type, notably TRBV6-2 and TRBV6-3, were excluded as indistinguishable.

Points on this clone: The antigen is unknown.

Germline V CDR1 and CDR2: SGHTA, FQGNSA. The CDR3 runs to 14 residues. V lost 5 bases to trimming and J lost 3 bases; unmatched junction nucleotides: 7. A multiplex PCR was run with 60 Vbeta primers and 13 Jbeta primers. Sequencing was performed with immunoSEQ multiplex PCR; in TCRdb, only in-frame clones are kept and a portion is missing. The data show under 300,000 clones, 85% to 95% seen once. This sequence was found in a girl aged 2 to 9 in good health and CMV-seronegative. The sample consisted of PBMCs. V usage is TRBV7-2 and J usage is TRBJ2-7, with 7 bases aligning to TRBD2. Here the CDR3 reads CASSRTRTNYEQYF. CDR3 sequence (DNA): TGTGCCAGCAGCCGGACTAGAACCAACTACGAGCAGTACTTC.